The 13 T cell receptor beta chains listed next were all sequenced from one sample in a study of breast tumors, draining lymph nodes, adjacent tissues. Breast cancer patients provided tissue from their axillary draining lymph nodes. TCRdb reprocessed the multiplex PCR reads with MiXCR, giving one entry per CDR3 protein. The sample contains 200,000 or so distinct CDR3 sequences, approximately 31% of which appear only once. Input material: axillary lymph node tissue. All receptors derive from a female donor with breast cancer. Some clones in this sample may be carry-over from other donors' samples.

This clonotype was detected ten times or more. The chain joins TRBV6-4 to TRBJ2-7; TRBD1 matches at 7 bases. Looked up from germline, CDR1 is MRHNA and CDR2 is SNTAGT. Unmatched junction bases numbered 6, after V lost 1 base and J lost 6 bases. CDR3 length equals 14 residues. CDR3 region: CASSDFGQEREQYF. In nucleotides, the CDR3 is TGTGCCAGCAGTGACTTCGGACAGGAGCGCGAGCAGTACTTC.

This clonotype was detected many times. J is TRBJ1-2 and V is TRBV6-1; D remains ambiguous. Trimming left V 5 bases short and J 7 bases short, with 14 bases between. The CDR3 covers 13 residues. Germline-derived CDR1 and CDR2 are MNHNS and SASEGT. As DNA, the CDR3 is TGTGCCAGCAGTAAGTCCTCAGGTCGTGGCTACACCTTC. Translated: CASSKSSGRGYTF.

As concerns this clonotype: A clone one base away is much larger, so this may be a read error. This chain links TRBV5-4 with TRBJ2-2; D is ambiguous. The CDR3 contains 15 residues. Looked up from germline, CDR1 is SGHNT and CDR2 is YYREEE (reference sequence). V was pared by 1 base and J by 6 bases, with 13 bases between. CDR3 DNA: TGTGCCAGCAGCTTGTGCCGTGGGTTGGCCGGGGAGCTGTTTTTT. Amino acids: CASSLCRGLAGELFF.

CDR3 in amino acids: CASSLEDADTQYF. The CDR3 nucleotides are TGTGCCAGCAGCTTAGAGGACGCAGATACGCAGTATTTT. The chain uses TRBV7-2 and TRBJ2-3; no clear D gene. The CDR3 contains 13 residues. CDR1 SGHTA and CDR2 FQGNSA come from the germline V gene. Trimming took 1 base from V and 4 from J, leaving 6 bases between them.

This clonotype was counted ten times or more. The chain joins TRBV15 to TRBJ1-5; D uncertain. The CDR3 loop spans 14 amino acids. Trimming left V 0 bases short and J 4 bases short, with 7 bases between. The germline V gene encodes CDR1 LNHNV and CDR2 YYDKDF (reference sequence). The CDR3 is CATSRDRANQPQHF. The DNA of the CDR3 is TGTGCCACCAGCAGAGACCGGGCAAATCAGCCCCAGCATTTT.

This clonotype was found a few times. A much bigger clone sits one base away, suggesting this may be a read error. The V gene is TRBV9, the J gene TRBJ2-6; TRBD1 is a possible D gene (5 bases). CDR1 is SGDLS and CDR2 is YYNGEE in the germline V gene. The CDR3 has 16 residues. CDR3 protein: CASSVGEHSGANALTF. The CDR3 DNA sequence: TGTGCCAGCAGCGTAGGCGAGCACTCTGGGGCCAACGCCCTGACTTTC. The entire variable domain, with the rest obtained from reference TRBV9 and TRBJ2-6, is as follows: DSGVTQTPKHLITATGQRVTLRCSPRSGDLSVYWYQQSLDQGLQFLIQYYNGEERAKGNILERFSAQQFPDLHSELNLSSLELGDSALYFCASSVGEHSGANALTFGAGSRLTVL.

The gene calls are TRBV7-2 and TRBJ2-5; D is ambiguous. CDR3 length: 15 amino acids. Trimming left V 5 bases short and J 1 base short, with 14 bases between. CDR1 is SGHTA, CDR2 FQGNSA, per germline. This CDR3 is CASSAGPSPQETQYF. The CDR3 DNA is TGTGCCAGCAGCGCCGGACCAAGCCCCCAAGAGACCCAGTACTTC.

This clonotype was found many times. The rearrangement uses TRBV28 and TRBJ1-6, with D tentatively TRBD1 (6 bases). Trimming shortened V by 4 bases and J by 4 bases, and 14 bases separated the two germline ends. Germline V CDR1 and CDR2: MDHEN, SYDVKM. The CDR3 has 16 amino acids. CDR3 sequence (DNA): TGTGCCAGCAGTTCCCTACGCCAGGGGTATAATTCACCCCTCCACTTT. It is translated as CASSSLRQGYNSPLHF.

A remark on this clonotype: Since a much larger clone is just one base distant, this may be a read error. Here the CDR3 DNA reads TGCAGTGCTGTGGAGGACAGGGGCAATCAGCCCCAGCATTTT. It is translated as CSAVEDRGNQPQHF. This sequence joins TRBV20-1 and TRBJ1-5; 8 nucleotides agree with TRBD1. Germline assignment: CDR1 DFQATT and CDR2 SNEGSKA (reference sequence). The CDR3 sequence is 14 residues long. Trimming removed 5 bases from V and 2 bases from J; junction bases left unmatched: 5.

This clonotype occurred many times. The chain recombines TRBV12-3 or TRBV12-4 with TRBJ1-4; TRBD1 might be the D (5 bases). The CDR3 totals 16 residues. Trimming cost V 6 bases and J 4 bases, with 18 bases left between them. For the CDR3, the DNA is TGTGCCAGCAGCTATTCTTCTGGGGGATTTAATGAAAAACTGTTTTTT. This encodes CASSYSSGGFNEKLFF.

This clonotype was recorded at least ten times. The CDR3 region has the DNA TGTGCCAGCAAGGGGACTAGCGGGAGCTACGAGCAGTACTTC. Its translation is CASKGTSGSYEQYF. The chain employs TRBV6-5 and TRBJ2-7, with 14 bases identical to TRBD2. Losses at the gene ends were 7 bases for V and 3 bases for J; bases not matched to a gene: 2. The CDR3 length is 14 residues. Germline values: CDR1 MNHEY, CDR2 SVGAGI.

The V and J genes are TRBV12-3 or TRBV12-4 and TRBJ2-6; TRBD2 might be the D (5 bases). Trimming cost V 5 bases and J 4 bases, with 9 bases left between them. The CDR3 contains 14 residues. The CDR3, as DNA: TGTGCCAGCAGTCGGGGATCAGGGGCCAACGTCCTGACTTTC. This gives the protein CASSRGSGANVLTF.

This clonotype was detected many times. V and J are TRBV20-1 and TRBJ2-2; the match to TRBD2 covers 8 bases. Germline lookup yields CDR1 DFQATT and CDR2 SNEGSKA (reference sequence). V shed 4 bases and J 0 bases; nucleotides not matched to a gene: 7. CDR3 length equals 16 residues. The chain's CDR3 is CSANSPGLANTGELFF. DNA of the CDR3: TGCAGTGCTAACAGCCCGGGACTAGCGAACACCGGGGAGCTGTTTTTT.